This TCR beta chain was retrieved from a study of lymphopenia after photon versus proton radiotherapy. Study results and caveats: After lymphocyte nadir, photon-treated repertoires showed oligoclonal expansion, especially CD8+ Temra. Proton therapy kept repertoires fairly stable, unlike photons, which gained effector/memory cells. Authors raise, but do not show, better survival with proton therapy. A bigger post-nadir fall in TCR diversity correlated inversely with survival time in deceased patients.

Libraries were prepared by immunoSEQ multiplex PCR; TCRdb keeps only in-frame clonotypes and omits some of them. The sample yields about 39,000 clones, approximately 90% seen once. To note about this clone: Its antigen is unidentified.

Between the trimmed V and J ends, which lost 5 bases and 7 bases, there was a span of 17 bases. CDR1 is SEHNR and CDR2 is FQNEAQ in the germline V gene (reference sequence). This CDR3 has 14 amino acids. This receptor was identified in a man in his sixties with cholangiocarcinoma. The sample in question was peripheral blood, obtained from a patient treated with photon-based radiotherapy. The chain couples TRBV7-9 to TRBJ1-2; D may be TRBD1 (6 bases). The CDR3 nucleotides read TGTGCCAGCAGCCCAGGCCAGGGGATCGTTGGCTACACCTTC. Translated, it gives CASSPGQGIVGYTF.